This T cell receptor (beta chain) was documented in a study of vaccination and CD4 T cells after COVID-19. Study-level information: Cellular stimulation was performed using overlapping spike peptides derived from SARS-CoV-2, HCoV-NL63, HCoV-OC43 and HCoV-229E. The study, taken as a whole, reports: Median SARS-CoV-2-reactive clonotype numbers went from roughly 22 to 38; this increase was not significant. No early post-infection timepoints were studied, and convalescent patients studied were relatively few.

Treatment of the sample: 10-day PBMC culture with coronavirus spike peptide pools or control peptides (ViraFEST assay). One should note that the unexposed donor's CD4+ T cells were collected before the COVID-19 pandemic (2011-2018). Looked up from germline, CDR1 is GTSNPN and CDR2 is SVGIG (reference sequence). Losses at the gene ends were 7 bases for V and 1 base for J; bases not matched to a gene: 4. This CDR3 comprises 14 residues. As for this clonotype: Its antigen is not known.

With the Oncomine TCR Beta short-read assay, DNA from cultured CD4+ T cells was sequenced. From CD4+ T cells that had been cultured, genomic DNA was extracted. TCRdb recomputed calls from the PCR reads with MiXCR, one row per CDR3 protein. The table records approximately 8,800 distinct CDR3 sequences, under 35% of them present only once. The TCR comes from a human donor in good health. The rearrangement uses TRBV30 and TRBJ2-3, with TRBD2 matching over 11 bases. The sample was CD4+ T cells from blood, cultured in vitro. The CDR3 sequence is CAYIAGGGTDTQYF. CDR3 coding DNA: TGTGCCTACATAGCGGGGGGGGGCACAGATACGCAGTATTTT.